The source of this TCR beta chain is a study of cytomegalovirus exposure and HLA in healthy donors (dated by TCRdb to the late 2010s). In terms of the full investigation: An earlier analysis of roughly 500 of the donors reported 250 to 300 Gb of sequence data and 120 million or so unique TCR beta sequences from about 200 million T cells. Among the roughly 390 genotyped donors, approximately 77% belonged to the genetic ancestry cluster associated with self-reported Caucasian donors. Every discovery cohort repertoire had been produced on one sequencing platform. Both class I and class II loci were covered by HLA typing, at four-digit resolution. Donor age, sex, ethnicity and CMV serostatus were compiled together with the repertoire data. The study profiled the T cell repertoires of fewer than 850 subjects by immunosequencing and related them to cytomegalovirus serostatus. High-throughput TCR immunosequencing, statistical association of individual TCRs with disease status, and machine learning were combined to predict cytomegalovirus infection status. The study aimed to test whether signatures of past pathogen exposure could be identified by cataloging public T cell receptors. Across about 370 genotyped donors of the cohort, an average of about 240,000 unique TCR beta nucleotide sequences per donor were sequenced, and roughly a sixth of those sequences were non-productive. An earlier analysis of 500 to 650 of the donors applied high-throughput TCR beta sequencing to assess whether each TCR beta V gene segment acted as functional or pseudogenic. About 310 gigabases of sequencing data and roughly 90 million unique TCR sequences were included in an early release covering under 650 HLA-typed donors. Several DR-DQ haplotypes were handled as single units for association and clustering, since linkage in the cohort was strong. The later analysis used no new phenotypic data to find candidate immune exposures, relying instead on TCR beta sequences and their occurrence across donors. Besides the first cohort of 500 to 700 subjects, a separate validation cohort made up of some 110 different subjects was used. In a later genetic analysis, genome-wide SNP genotypes for 398 of the 666 donors were used, and that subset was treated as a discovery cohort. The number of typed donors differed by locus: about 620-640 for A, B, C, DRB1 and DQB1; approximately 520 for DQA1; 600 to 610 for DPA1; and around 490 for DPB1. A later analysis re-examined previously published TCR beta repertoires from over 500 donors and added high-resolution HLA genotyping to investigate patterns of TCR occurrence. The full study reports these points: In a later analysis, HLA-associated TCR beta chains were found to be more clonally expanded and to have lower generation probabilities than equally common non-associated chains. According to a later analysis, parvovirus B19, influenza, CMV and Epstein-Barr virus appeared linked to several top co-occurrence clusters. The authors suggested that the approach could potentially be extended to other disease states and immunological phenotypes. An earlier analysis of several hundred of the donors showed that most TCR beta V segments appeared in productive rearrangements either about 87% or about 30% of the time, which broadly matched IMGT annotations. Most TCR sequences were observed very rarely across donors, whereas some public TCRs were present in many individuals. A later genetic analysis reported fewer N-insertions in productive TCRs among donors in an Asian-associated ancestry cluster than the approximately 670-donor mean. In a later genetic analysis, a missense DCLRE1C variant was associated with V-gene and J-gene trimming of TCR beta chains, and the association was replicated in an independent cohort. In a later analysis, the rate of TCR association differed among HLA loci, with DRB1 alleles having the most associated TCRs and HLA-C alleles having the fewest. The only immune exposure information available for the cohort was CMV serostatus. A further reported finding was that TCR beta sequences accurately predicted the HLA-A and HLA-B alleles for most subjects in the first cohort. A cluster of highly shared sequence variants was judged likely to be a technical artifact of the sequencing pipeline. In this cohort, only TCR beta chains were sequenced, and detectable features were limited by the absence of alpha or paired-chain data. Because some donors lacked HLA typing at each locus, the association tests relied only on the typed subset. Linkage disequilibrium might explain the correlated functional status among segregating V segments, but an unknown experimental factor could not be excluded. A few of the identified cytomegalovirus-associated TCR beta chains were confirmed in vitro to be specific for cytomegalovirus antigens. The classifier was reported to diagnose cytomegalovirus status with high specificity and sensitivity in both the original cohort and the validation cohort. Assigning TCR associations to individual alleles was difficult when HLA alleles, especially DR and DQ, strongly co-occurred. A later analysis associated 15,000 or so TCR beta sequences with specific HLA alleles at a false discovery rate of 0.05. Most CMV-associated TCR beta chains appeared to be HLA-restricted in a later analysis, and the HLA associations seemed to be driven largely by CMV exposure. The earlier analysis of 587 of the donors excluded some 16 rarely observed V segments, including chromosome 9 orphons, because counts were too low. Because the 87-base-pair reads could not distinguish some IMGT-functional V segments, including TRBV6-2 and TRBV6-3, those segments were excluded. A total of fewer than 200 TCR beta chains were listed by the study as associated with cytomegalovirus. The presence/absence analyses assumed that sequencing depth was roughly uniform across donors, and that assumption may not be true.

Sequences WSHSY (CDR1) and SAAADI (CDR2) are obtained from the germline V gene. V loses 3 bases of germline sequence and J loses 7 bases, and the interval between the two ends is 6 bases. The cysteine opens and the phenylalanine closes a CDR3 of 11 amino acids. The read is trimmed to its CDR3 DNA, 33 bases read in frame from base 1. This clone was counted once. What antigen it recognizes has not been identified. No much larger clonotype is one base removed from it; base qualities were not supplied. The cohort was made up of roughly 670 healthy bone marrow donors. At the time of sampling, all cohort members were nominally healthy, though unrecorded immune exposures were likely present. The donor tested CMV seropositive and was one of the 289 seropositive cohort members. A peripheral blood sample was provided by each donor, and peripheral blood mononuclear cells were used for TCR beta sequencing. Genomic DNA extraction from the blood cell samples was performed with the Qiagen DNeasy Blood Extraction Kit.

Libraries were made using the immunoSEQ multiplex PCR assay. For the multiplex PCR, a mixture combining 60 forward primers for TCR Vbeta segments and 13 reverse primers for TCR Jbeta segments was used. The CDR3 region of rearranged TCR beta genes was amplified from genomic DNA with a multiplex PCR assay. The amplified TCR beta libraries were sequenced on the Illumina HiSeq System as 87-base-pair reads. The study's own analysis went as follows. In a later analysis, roughly 80 million unique TCR beta chains were counted across the roughly 610 repertoires, and roughly 9.9 million of these chains were shared by at least two donors. A nearest-neighbor algorithm error-corrected the raw reads and collapsed the reads into unique sequences, merging closely related sequences to remove PCR and sequencing errors. V, D and J gene segments were assigned by aligning CDR3 sequences to IMGT reference sequences. For a sequence to be retained, a match of at least six nucleotides was required to both a V gene segment and a J gene segment. A rearrangement counted as productive if the CDR3 had no stop codons and remained in frame with V and J, and every other rearrangement counted as non-productive. Following IMGT convention, CDR3 was defined as the stretch from the second conserved V-encoded cysteine to the conserved J-encoded phenylalanine. The earlier analysis of about 640 of the donors excluded any sequence lacking an unambiguous match to a single V gene segment. An earlier analysis of just under 600 of the donors called V segments functional above 56.7% productive rearrangements and segregating when the between-donor standard deviation exceeded 5%. To diagnose cytomegalovirus status from the catalog of TCR beta chain sequences, a statistical classification framework was built. In a later analysis, TCR nucleotide sequences were compared against IMGT/GENE-DB human TR gene sequences so that V and J genes could be assigned. A later analysis assigned CDR3 sequences and most-parsimonious VDJ recombination scenarios with the TCRdist pipeline. In a later analysis, every TCR beta chain was defined by the combination of its CDR3 amino acid sequence and its V-gene family, and reads without a unique V-gene family were dropped. To address suspected cross-contamination and a sequencing artifact, a later analysis removed roughly 580 highly shared, low-generation-probability nucleotide sequences. In a later analysis, a clonal expansion index for each public chain was calculated from normalized within-repertoire ranks of inferred template counts. Generation probabilities in a later analysis came from a VDJ recombination model fitted to out-of-frame rearrangements, and those results were checked against IGoR. A later analysis scored TCR-TCR, TCR-HLA and TCR-CMV co-occurrence with hypergeometric tests, applying a repertoire-size bias correction to TCR pairs. In a later analysis, false discovery rates were estimated by permuting HLA or CMV assignments 20 times. In a later analysis, co-occurring TCRs were grouped with DBSCAN, and TCRdist sequence similarity was added when clustering was performed within HLA-allele-positive subsets. Co-occurrence clustering excluded repertoires with fewer than 30,000 or more than 120,000 public chains, plus five with anomalous nucleotide sharing. TCRdb stores this immuneACCESS table with in-frame sequences only. Part of the clones is absent; in the studies checked, under half of the shortfall reflects unresolved V genes, and no reason is known for the rest. V and J calls and clone size are those listed in that table; D and trimming were worked out from the DNA. Present in this sample are some 180,000 clones, less than 90% of which were seen just once. Clones ranked in the top ten supply about 1.3% of the sample.

This clonotype was obtained from a girl aged 5-17 years in good health and CMV-seropositive. Sample: PBMCs. The chain is made from TRBV10-2 and TRBJ1-2; D gene: possibly TRBD1, on 6 matching bases. The base sequence is TGCGCCAGCAGTGAAGGGGGTGGCTACACCTTC. It codes for CASSEGGGYTF.